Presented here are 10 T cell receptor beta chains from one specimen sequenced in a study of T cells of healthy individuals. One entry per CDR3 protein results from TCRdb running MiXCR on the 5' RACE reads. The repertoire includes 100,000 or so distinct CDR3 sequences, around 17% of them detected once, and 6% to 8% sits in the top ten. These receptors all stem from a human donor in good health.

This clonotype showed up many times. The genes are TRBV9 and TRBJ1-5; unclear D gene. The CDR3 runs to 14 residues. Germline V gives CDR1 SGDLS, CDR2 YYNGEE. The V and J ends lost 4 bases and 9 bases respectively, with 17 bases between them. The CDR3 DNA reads TGTGCCAGCAGCCCCGGGGAGGGCCGGTCGCCCCAGCATTTT. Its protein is CASSPGEGRSPQHF.

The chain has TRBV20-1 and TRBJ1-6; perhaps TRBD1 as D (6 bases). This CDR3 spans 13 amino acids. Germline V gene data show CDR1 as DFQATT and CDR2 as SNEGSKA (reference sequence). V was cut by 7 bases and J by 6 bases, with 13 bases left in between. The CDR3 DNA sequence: TGCAGTGTTATGGGGGCCGGTAATTCACCCCTCCACTTT. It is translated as CSVMGAGNSPLHF.

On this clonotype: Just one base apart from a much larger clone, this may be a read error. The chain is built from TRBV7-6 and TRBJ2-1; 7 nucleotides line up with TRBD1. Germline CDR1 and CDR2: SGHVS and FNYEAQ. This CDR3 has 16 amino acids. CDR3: CAGSSNRGGSYNEQFF. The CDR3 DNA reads TGTGCCGGCAGTTCGAACAGGGGTGGCTCCTACAATGAGCAGTTCTTC. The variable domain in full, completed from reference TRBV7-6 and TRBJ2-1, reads GAGVSQSPRYKVTKRGQDVALRCDPISGHVSLYWYRQALGQGPEFLTYFNYEAQQDKSGLPNDRFSAERPEGSISTLTIQRTEQRDSAMYRCAGSSNRGGSYNEQFFGPGTRLTVL.

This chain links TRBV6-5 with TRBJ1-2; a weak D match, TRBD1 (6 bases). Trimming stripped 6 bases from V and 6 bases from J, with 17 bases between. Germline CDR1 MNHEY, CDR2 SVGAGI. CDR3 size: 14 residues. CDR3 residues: CASRESGATNGYTF. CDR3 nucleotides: TGTGCCAGCAGGGAGTCGGGGGCTACAAATGGCTACACCTTC.

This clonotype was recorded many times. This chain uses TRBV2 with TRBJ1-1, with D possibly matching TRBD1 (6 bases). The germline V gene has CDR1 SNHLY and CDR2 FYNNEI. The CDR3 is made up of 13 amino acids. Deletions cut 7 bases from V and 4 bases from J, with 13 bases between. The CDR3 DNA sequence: TGTGCCAGCACAAGGGAGGGGGGCACTGAAGCTTTCTTT. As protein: CASTREGGTEAFF. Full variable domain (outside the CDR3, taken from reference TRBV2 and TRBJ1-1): EPEVTQTPSHQVTQMGQEVILRCVPISNHLYFYWYRQILGQKVEFLVSFYNNEISEKSEIFDDQFSVERPDGSNFTLKIRSTKLEDSAMYFCASTREGGTEAFFGQGTRLTVV.

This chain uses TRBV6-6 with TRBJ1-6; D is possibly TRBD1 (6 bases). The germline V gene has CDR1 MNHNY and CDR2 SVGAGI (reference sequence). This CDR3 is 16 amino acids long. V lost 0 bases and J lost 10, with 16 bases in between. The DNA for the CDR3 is TGTGCCAGCAGTTACTCGTCCAGGGGAACGTTATCACCCCTCCACTTT. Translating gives CASSYSSRGTLSPLHF.

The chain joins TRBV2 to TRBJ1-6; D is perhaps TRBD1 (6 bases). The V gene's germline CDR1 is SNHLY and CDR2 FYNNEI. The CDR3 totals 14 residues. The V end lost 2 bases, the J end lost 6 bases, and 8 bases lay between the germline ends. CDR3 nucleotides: TGTGCCAGCAGTGAAACAGGGCCTAATTCACCCCTCCACTTT. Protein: CASSETGPNSPLHF.

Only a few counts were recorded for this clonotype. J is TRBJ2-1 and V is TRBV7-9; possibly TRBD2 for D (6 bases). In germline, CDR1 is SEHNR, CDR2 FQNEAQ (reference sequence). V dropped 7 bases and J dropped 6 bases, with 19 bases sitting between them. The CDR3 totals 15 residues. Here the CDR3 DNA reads TGTGCCAGCACCACTCGGGGGAGGACCCCCAATGAGCAGTTCTTC. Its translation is CASTTRGRTPNEQFF.

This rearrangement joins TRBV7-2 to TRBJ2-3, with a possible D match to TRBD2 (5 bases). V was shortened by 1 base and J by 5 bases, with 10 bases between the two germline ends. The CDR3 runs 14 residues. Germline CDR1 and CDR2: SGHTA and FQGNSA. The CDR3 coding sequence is TGTGCCAGCAGCTTAGGTTCCGAGGGAGATACGCAGTATTTT. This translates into CASSLGSEGDTQYF.

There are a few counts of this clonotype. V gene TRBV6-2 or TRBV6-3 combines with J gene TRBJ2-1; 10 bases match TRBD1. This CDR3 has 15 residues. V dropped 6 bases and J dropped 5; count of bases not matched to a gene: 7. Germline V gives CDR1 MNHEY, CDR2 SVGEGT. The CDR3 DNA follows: TGTGCCAGCAGCTGGACAGGGGGGGAAAACAATGAGCAGTTCTTC. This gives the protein CASSWTGGENNEQFF.